Listed here is a single TCR beta chain. The data are from a study of tumor-infiltrating lymphocytes in primary liver carcinoma. CDR3 size: 16 residues. The germline V gene encodes CDR1 SEHNR and CDR2 FQNEAQ (reference sequence). The V and J ends lost 7 bases and 3 bases, in that order; junction bases with no gene match: 11. They got blood RNA out of unsorted whole blood and also pulled out germline DNA. Total RNA amounting to 450 to 500 ng was the source from which TCR beta cDNA was made with a constant-region primer. Three-round nested multiplex PCR performed with slightly modified ARM-PCR produced the TCR beta libraries. It was with TRBV1-TRBV30 forward primers and a C-beta reverse primer that the first two PCR rounds were run, at around 11 cycles each. TCRdb reprocessed the multiplex PCR reads with MiXCR, giving one entry per CDR3 protein. The sample includes around 210,000 distinct CDR3 sequences, about 61% of them seen just once.

The sequence derives from a woman aged 55-70 years with primary liver carcinoma and hepatitis B virus infection. Sequenced input: peripheral blood. The chain joins TRBV7-9 to TRBJ2-2; 7 nucleotides line up with TRBD2. Here the CDR3 DNA reads TGTGCCAGCACCACGGGGCTAGCGGTAGACACCGGGGAGCTGTTTTTT. It yields the protein CASTTGLAVDTGELFF.